A single sample is the source of the 13 T cell receptor beta chains below, sequenced in a study of blood T cell repertoires in COVID-19. Here immunoSEQ multiplex PCR was the method, and the copy in TCRdb shows in-frame clones only, minus some. This table holds around 39,000 clones, 65% to 90% found once. The specimen was peripheral blood. These receptors all come from a man aged 35 to 55 with active COVID-19.

The chain links TRBV5-4 to TRBJ1-1; D unresolved. Trimming stripped 5 bases from V and 1 base from J, with 9 bases between. CDR3 length: 13 amino acids. In germline, CDR1 is SGHNT, CDR2 YYREEE (reference sequence). The CDR3 is CASRPLANTEAFF. For the CDR3, the DNA is TGTGCCAGCAGACCCTTAGCGAACACTGAAGCTTTCTTT.

The chain couples TRBV19 to TRBJ1-5; TRBD1 might be the D (5 bases). This CDR3 has 13 amino acids. Germline CDR1 is LNHDA and CDR2 is SQIVND (reference sequence). Trimming took off 10 bases at V and 2 bases at J, with 12 bases between the two ends. CDR3 loop: CATQGAGNQPQHF. CDR3 DNA sequence: TGTGCCACTCAGGGCGCCGGCAATCAGCCCCAGCATTTT.

This rearrangement joins TRBV6-5 to TRBJ1-1, with 7 bases matching TRBD1. The CDR3 sequence is 16 residues long. V lost 4 bases and J lost 5; bases outside the gene matches: 13. Germline loops: CDR1 MNHEY, CDR2 SVGAGI. CDR3 residues: CASSLVSGGFGTEAFF. The CDR3 bases are TGTGCCAGCAGTTTAGTGTCAGGGGGTTTTGGGACTGAAGCTTTCTTT.

The chain uses TRBV6-6 and TRBJ1-1; 9 bases align to TRBD1. The CDR3 length is 15 residues. Germline V gives CDR1 MNHNY, CDR2 SVGAGI (reference sequence). V dropped 4 bases and J dropped 5; count of bases not matched to a gene: 8. The CDR3 DNA reads as TGTGCCAGCAGTTCCCGGGACAGGGCGGGAACTGAAGCTTTCTTT. The encoded protein is CASSSRDRAGTEAFF.

The chain links TRBV28 to TRBJ2-3; 8 bases map to TRBD1. V was pared by 5 bases and J by 1 base, with 8 bases of the junction left unmatched. The germline gives CDR1 MDHEN, CDR2 SYDVKM. This CDR3 contains 16 residues. CDR3 amino acids: CASSRPLTGGTDTQYF. The CDR3 DNA is TGTGCCAGCAGTCGCCCCTTGACAGGGGGCACAGATACGCAGTATTTT.

This clone was counted once. The chain links TRBV30 to TRBJ1-4, with D possibly being TRBD1 (5 bases). This CDR3 has 14 residues. V was cut by 7 bases and J by 4 bases, with 16 bases left in between. In germline, CDR1 is GTSNPN, CDR2 SVGIG (reference sequence). CDR3: CAFLRQTFNEKLFF. CDR3 bases: TGTGCCTTCCTCCGACAGACCTTTAATGAAAAACTGTTTTTT.

This rearrangement joins TRBV5-1 to TRBJ2-1; unclear D gene. Germline CDR1 is SGHRS and CDR2 is YFSETQ. Trimming stripped 1 base from V and 0 bases from J, with 14 bases between. The CDR3 length is 17 residues. CDR3 loop: CASSLQSLKTSYNEQFF. The CDR3 DNA sequence: TGCGCCAGCAGCTTGCAGTCATTGAAAACCTCCTACAATGAGCAGTTCTTC. Variable domain in full (rest from reference TRBV5-1 and TRBJ2-1): KAGVTQTPRYLIKTRGQQVTLSCSPISGHRSVSWYQQTPGQGLQFLFEYFSETQRNKGNFPGRFSGRQFSNSRSEMNVSTLELGDSALYLCASSLQSLKTSYNEQFFGPGTRLTVL.

The chain links TRBV29-1 to TRBJ2-5; 7 nucleotides align to TRBD1. J gave up 1 base and V 7 bases, and 9 bases lay outside the gene matches. The germline CDR1 and CDR2 sequences are SQVTM and ANQGSEA. The CDR3 consists of 14 residues. CDR3 sequence (DNA): TGCAGCGCGGAGATCCGACAGGGCCAAGAGACCCAGTACTTC. Translation: CSAEIRQGQETQYF.

The sample holds one count of this clone. V is TRBV4-1 and J is TRBJ2-7; tentative D call: TRBD1 (6 bases). The germline V and J ends were trimmed by 0 bases and 3 bases, with 15 bases remaining between them. CDR3 length equals 16 residues. CDR1 MGHRA and CDR2 YSYEKL come from the germline V gene. Here the CDR3 reads CASSQEQGERFYEQYF. DNA for the CDR3: TGCGCCAGCAGCCAAGAACAGGGCGAAAGGTTCTACGAGCAGTACTTC.

V usage is TRBV5-4 and J usage is TRBJ1-6, with D possibly being TRBD1 (6 bases). V was cut by 5 bases and J by 9 bases, with 9 bases left in between. Per germline, CDR1 SGHNT and CDR2 YYREEE (reference sequence). The CDR3 runs 12 residues. The CDR3 spells CASSSGVSPLHF. In nucleotides, the CDR3 is TGTGCCAGCAGTTCAGGGGTTTCACCCCTCCACTTT.

This chain's CDR3 is CASRMGLAEGNEQFF. DNA of the CDR3: TGTGCCAGCAGGATGGGACTAGCGGAGGGCAATGAGCAGTTCTTC. The chain is built from TRBV6-4 and TRBJ2-1; TRBD2 aligns across 11 bases. With 6 bases clipped from V and 6 bases from J, the junction kept 7 bases outside the gene matches. The CDR3 contains 15 residues. The germline CDR1 and CDR2 sequences are MRHNA and SNTAGT.

The chain couples TRBV6-1 to TRBJ2-7, with D possibly matching TRBD1 (6 bases). This CDR3 comprises 18 residues. From germline, CDR1 is MNHNS and CDR2 SASEGT. V dropped 0 bases and J dropped 5 bases, with 23 bases sitting between them. The CDR3, as DNA: TGTGCCAGCAGTGAAGCCTTCGCGGCGGACGGACCAGGGGACGAGCAGTACTTC. This codes for CASSEAFAADGPGDEQYF.

The chain has TRBV21-1 and TRBJ2-5; the DNA was not compared with TRBD1, the D call given in the table. TRBV21-1 represents a pseudogene. The CDR3 extends over 16 amino acids. The CDR3 nucleotides read TGTGCCAGCAGCAAACGCACAGGAACCTCCCGGGAGACCCAGTACTTC. Amino acid sequence: CASSKRTGTSRETQYF.